These T cell receptor beta chains were read from a single sample in a study of CD4 T cells in relation to SARS-CoV-2 and coronaviruses. These TCRs are of unknown antigen specificity. Profiling relied on immunoSEQ multiplex PCR, and the TCRdb table lists in-frame clones only, not all of them. The table has about 43,000 clones, around 80% seen once; the top ten hold approximately 1.5%. The specimen sequenced was naive CD4+ T cells from PBMCs, cultured in vitro. The receptors stem from an adult with COVID-19. Both conserved end residues are part of each CDR3. A D gene is named only where the DNA matches it firmly. Clone size, where shown, is once, few, many, or a class for clones that have expanded.

V gene,J gene,clone size,D gene,CDR3 DNA,CDR3 protein
TRBV9,TRBJ2-7,NA,NA,TGTGCCAGCAGCCCCCACTTGACCTACGAGCAGTACTTC,CASSPHLTYEQYF
TRBV29-1,TRBJ2-2,NA,TRBD2,TGCAGCGTGACTAGCGGGAGGGGGGAGCTGTTTTTT,CSVTSGRGELFF
TRBV2,TRBJ2-3,NA,NA,TGTGCCAGCAGCCAGGCTTGGGACATCACAGATACGCAGTATTTT,CASSQAWDITDTQYF
TRBV28,TRBJ2-7,few,TRBD1,TGTGCCAGCAGTCCATTGACAGGGCGCTACGAGCAGTACTTC,CASSPLTGRYEQYF
TRBV7-5,TRBJ2-2,NA,NA,TGTGTCAGAAGCTTAAATTTGAGGGGGAGGGACGGCACCGGGGAGCTGTTTTTT,CVRSLNLRGRDGTGELFF
TRBV6-1,TRBJ2-7,NA,NA,TGTGCCAGCAGTGACCCCATTCGTGAGCAGTACTTC,CASSDPIREQYF
TRBV3-1/TRBV3-2,TRBJ2-7,once,NA,TGTGCCAGCAGCCATTGGGGACTGCGACCCTACGAGCAGTACTTC,CASSHWGLRPYEQYF
TRBV28,TRBJ2-2,once,TRBD1,TGTGCCATACAAAAAACAGGGGTCACCGGGGAGCTGTTTTTT,CAIQKTGVTGELFF
TRBV7-7,TRBJ2-5,NA,TRBD1,TGTGCCAGCAGCCCCAACAGGGGGCGAGAGACCCAGTACTTC,CASSPNRGRETQYF
TRBV28,TRBJ2-2,NA,TRBD2,TGTGCCAGCGGATCGATACATAGCGGGAGTACCGGGGAGCTGTTTTTT,CASGSIHSGSTGELFF
TRBV6-5,TRBJ2-5,NA,TRBD2,TGTGCCAGCACCCGGGGAGCTAGCGGGAGTGAGACCCAGTACTTC,CASTRGASGSETQYF
TRBV4-2,TRBJ2-4,NA,TRBD1,TGTGCCAGCAGCCGAACACAGGGGCGTACTGGGGCCAAAAACATTCAGTACTTC,CASSRTQGRTGAKNIQYF
TRBV6-5,TRBJ2-7,NA,TRBD1,TGTGCCAGCAGCTACACGCCGACAGGGGCGGGCGAGCAGTACTTC,CASSYTPTGAGEQYF
TRBV18,TRBJ1-4,NA,NA,TGTGCCAGCTCACCAAGAACGGAGAATGAAAAACTGTTTTTT,CASSPRTENEKLFF
TRBV28,TRBJ1-1,NA,TRBD1,TGTGCCAGCAGCCTCGTGCAGGGGGTGAACACTGAAGCTTTCTTT,CASSLVQGVNTEAFF
TRBV14,TRBJ2-1,NA,TRBD2,TGTGCCAGCAGCGCGGGAGGGCCTCATGAGCAGTTCTTC,CASSAGGPHEQFF
TRBV20-1,TRBJ2-3,NA,NA,TGCAGTGCTAGAAAACCAGATACGCAGTATTTT,CSARKPDTQYF
TRBV2,TRBJ2-1,NA,TRBD2,TGTGCCAGCAGCACAAAGGGGGCGGGAGGGTATCTGAATGAGCAGTTCTTC,CASSTKGAGGYLNEQFF
TRBV5-4,TRBJ1-2,NA,TRBD1,TGTGCCAGCAGCTGGGCCCGGACGGGACAGACTAACTATGGCTACACCTTC,CASSWARTGQTNYGYTF
TRBV11-2,TRBJ2-1,NA,NA,TGTGCCAGCAGCTTAAAGGGGGTAGGTGAGCAGTTCTTC,CASSLKGVGEQFF
TRBV6-5,TRBJ2-7,NA,NA,TGTGCCAGCAGTTACACAAGAAGAAATTACGAGCAGTACTTC,CASSYTRRNYEQYF
TRBV3-1/TRBV3-2,TRBJ2-7,NA,TRBD2,TGTGCCAGCAGCCAAGAAAGCGGGAGACTCGAGTACGAGCAGTACTTC,CASSQESGRLEYEQYF
TRBV4-1,TRBJ2-7,NA,TRBD1,TGCGCCAGCAGCCAAGTAGACAGGGCGTTAGATACCTACGAGCAGTACTTC,CASSQVDRALDTYEQYF
TRBV18,TRBJ2-5,NA,NA,TGTGCCAGCTCACCACCCTTGGGGCGGGGCCAAGAGACCCAGTACTTC,CASSPPLGRGQETQYF
TRBV5-1,TRBJ1-6,NA,NA,TGCGCCAGCAGCTTGCAAGGAGGGTTTGATTCACCCCTCCACTTT,CASSLQGGFDSPLHF
TRBV4-2,TRBJ2-1,NA,TRBD2,TGTGCCAGCAGCCAAGATTGGCTAGCGGGAGACAATGAGCAGTTCTTC,CASSQDWLAGDNEQFF
TRBV28,TRBJ2-7,NA,TRBD2,TGTGCCAGCAGTCGCAGGACTAGCGGGAGGAACGAGCAGTACTTC,CASSRRTSGRNEQYF
TRBV5-4,TRBJ2-1,NA,TRBD2,TGTGCCAGCAGCTTTTTAACTAGCGGGAACAATGAGCAGTTCTTC,CASSFLTSGNNEQFF
TRBV5-1,TRBJ1-5,NA,NA,TGCGCCAGCAGCTTGCTGGGAGCTCAGCCCCAGCATTTT,CASSLLGAQPQHF
TRBV4-2,TRBJ1-2,NA,NA,TGTGCCAGCAGCCAAGAGGATAGAAGCCCGGGGGGCTACACCTTC,CASSQEDRSPGGYTF
TRBV6-6,TRBJ1-2,NA,NA,TGTGCCAGCAGTTACTCGATCTCAGACGCTAACTATGGCTACACCTTC,CASSYSISDANYGYTF
TRBV3-1/TRBV3-2,TRBJ1-5,NA,NA,TGTGCCAGCAGCCAGGGGGACGGAGTTAATCAGCCCCAGCATTTT,CASSQGDGVNQPQHF
TRBV19,TRBJ1-5,NA,NA,TGTGCCAGTAGTTCACGGCCCTCAGGGGTTGGGGTTCAGCCCCAGCATTTT,CASSSRPSGVGVQPQHF
TRBV30,TRBJ2-3,NA,NA,TGTGCCTGGAATAGAGGAATCACAGATACGCAGTATTTT,CAWNRGITDTQYF
TRBV28,TRBJ2-5,NA,NA,TGTGCCAGCAGACAAGAGACCCAGTACTTC,CASRQETQYF
TRBV25-1,TRBJ2-2,NA,NA,TGTGCCAGCAGTGAACCAGGGTCCGGGGAGCTGTTTTTT,CASSEPGSGELFF
TRBV5-6,TRBJ1-3,NA,NA,TGTGCCAGCAGCTTGGGTCTTGTCTCTGGAAACACCATATATTTT,CASSLGLVSGNTIYF
TRBV5-4,TRBJ2-5,NA,NA,TGTGCCAGCAGCGCGGACCCCACTGGTACCCAGTACTTC,CASSADPTGTQYF
TRBV6-1,TRBJ2-3,NA,TRBD2,TGTGCCAGCAGTGAGTCCCTAGCGGACGGCACAGATACGCAGTATTTT,CASSESLADGTDTQYF
TRBV3-1/TRBV3-2,TRBJ2-7,NA,NA,TGTGCCAGCAGCCAATTTGGCGAGCAGTACTTC,CASSQFGEQYF
TRBV28,TRBJ2-1,NA,NA,TGTGCCACCCGAGGTGGGGGCGGGAGACCTTACAATGAGCAGTTCTTC,CATRGGGGRPYNEQFF
TRBV6-2/TRBV6-3,TRBJ2-3,NA,NA,TGTGCCAGCAGTTACTCGACGGGCAACACAGATACGCAGTATTTT,CASSYSTGNTDTQYF
TRBV7-8,TRBJ2-7,NA,TRBD1,TGTGCCAGCAGCTTAGTCCCGGGACAGCCCTACGAGCAGTACTTC,CASSLVPGQPYEQYF
TRBV6-5,TRBJ2-3,few,NA,TGTGCCAGCAGTCAGGCGGATACGCAGTATTTT,CASSQADTQYF
TRBV6-5,TRBJ2-7,NA,TRBD1,TGTGCCAGCCACAGGGGAATCTCCTACGAGCAGTACTTC,CASHRGISYEQYF
TRBV4-2,TRBJ2-7,NA,NA,TGTGCCAGCAGCCAAGGGTCCTACGAGCAGTACTTC,CASSQGSYEQYF
TRBV11-2,TRBJ1-1,NA,NA,TGTGCCAGCAGCTCATCATACGGGGGCGCAACGAAAGCTTTCTTT,CASSSSYGGATKAFF
TRBV7-9,TRBJ2-7,NA,NA,TGTGCCAGCAGCCGCCCGGCTAACAGGGTACATGTCTACGAGCAGTACTTC,CASSRPANRVHVYEQYF
TRBV18,TRBJ2-1,NA,NA,TGTGCCAGCTCAAGCCTAAGGAGTCCCCACAATGAGCAGTTCTTC,CASSSLRSPHNEQFF
TRBV29-1,TRBJ2-2,NA,TRBD2,TGCAGCGTGGGGACTAGCGCGTTGGCCGGGGAGCTGTTTTTT,CSVGTSALAGELFF
TRBV19,TRBJ2-5,NA,TRBD2,TGTGCCAGTAGTAGACCGGGACTAGCGGGGCAAGAGACCCAGTACTTC,CASSRPGLAGQETQYF
TRBV5-1,TRBJ2-7,NA,NA,TGCGCCAGCAGCTCCCAGGGATTCTCCTACGAGCAGTACTTC,CASSSQGFSYEQYF
TRBV2,TRBJ1-2,NA,NA,TGTGCCAGCAGTGTCCAATCGCATGGCTACACCTTC,CASSVQSHGYTF
TRBV28,TRBJ1-3,NA,TRBD1,TGTGCCAGCAGTCCTTTGACAGGGGCTGGAAACACCATATATTTT,CASSPLTGAGNTIYF
TRBV7-9,TRBJ2-1,NA,TRBD1,TGTGCCAGCAGCTTGGACAGGGGGACCTACAATGAGCAGTTCTTC,CASSLDRGTYNEQFF
TRBV3-1/TRBV3-2,TRBJ2-5,NA,NA,TGTGCCAGCAGCCAAGGACACGGGACCCAGTACTTC,CASSQGHGTQYF
TRBV9,TRBJ2-1,NA,TRBD1,TGTGCCAGCAGCGTCCTGGGACAGGGCTCCTACAATGAGCAGTTCTTC,CASSVLGQGSYNEQFF
TRBV27,TRBJ2-7,NA,TRBD1,TGTGCCAGCAGTTTCAAACACTTCGGACAGGGAACATCCTACGAGCAGTACTTC,CASSFKHFGQGTSYEQYF
TRBV6-5,TRBJ2-2,NA,NA,TGTGCCAGCAGTTACGGAAGGCTGCACACCGGGGAGCTGTTTTTT,CASSYGRLHTGELFF